This is a list of T cell receptor beta chains from one sample in a study of blood T cells in healthy people across ages. Via MiXCR, TCRdb re-called the 5' RACE reads, giving one row per CDR3 protein. The table lists some 640,000 distinct CDR3 sequences, around half of them singletons. The specimen was blood. Receptors originate from a woman in her sixties in good health. The CDR3 runs from the conserved cysteine through the conserved F or W. D genes are given only for firm matches. Some rows have no size entry. The others give once, few or many, or a class for an expanded clone.

d_call j_call clone_size v_call cdr3_nt cdr3_aa
TRBD2 TRBJ2-5 . TRBV3-1 TGTGCCAGCAGCCCCTTTCCACGGACTAGCGGGAAAGAGACCCAGTACTTC CASSPFPRTSGKETQYF
. TRBJ2-5 . TRBV18 TGTGCCAGCTCACTCTCCGGGACGGCTAAAGAGACCCAGTACTTC CASSLSGTAKETQYF
TRBD1 TRBJ1-3 . TRBV27 TGTGCCAGCAGTTTGTATCCAGGGGGCGGGAACACCATATATTTT CASSLYPGGGNTIYF
. TRBJ1-1 many TRBV2 TGTGCCAGCAGTTCGGACTCCGGAGGCACTGAAGCTTTCTTT CASSSDSGGTEAFF
. TRBJ2-7 few TRBV20-1 TGCAGTGCTAGAGTCGGTATCGACGAGCAGTACTTC CSARVGIDEQYF
. TRBJ2-4 few TRBV7-9 TGTGCCAGCAGCTTATCTGAAAACATTCAGTACTTC CASSLSENIQYF
TRBD2 TRBJ2-1 few TRBV6-2/TRBV6-3 TGTGCCAGCAGCGGGACTAGCGGTAGAACCCCATACAATGAGCAGTTCTTC CASSGTSGRTPYNEQFF
. TRBJ1-6 . TRBV19 TGTGCCAGTAGAGGTAGACAGGCAGATAATTCACCCCTCCACTTT CASRGRQADNSPLHF
TRBD2 TRBJ2-1 . TRBV20-1 TGCAGTGCTAGAGGGAGCGGGAGCAAGGCCTACAATGAGCAGTTCTTC CSARGSGSKAYNEQFF
. TRBJ1-6 . TRBV5-1 TGCGCCAGCAGCCAGGACAGTCATCTTAATTCACCCCTCCACTTT CASSQDSHLNSPLHF
TRBD1 TRBJ2-5 . TRBV4-3 TGCGCCAGCAGCCGCACAGGGACAGATCAAGAGACCCGGTACTTC CASSRTGTDQETRYF
. TRBJ2-5 few TRBV20-1 TGCAGTGCTCTTCGGGACTTTCAAGAGACCCAGTACTTC CSALRDFQETQYF
. TRBJ2-5 few TRBV27 TGTGCCGGAATCAGGGGTCTTCAAGAGACCCAGTACTTC CAGIRGLQETQYF
TRBD2 TRBJ2-7 few TRBV24-1 TGTGCCACCAGTGACCCCGGACTAGCGGGAGGCCACTCCAACGAGCAGTACTTC CATSDPGLAGGHSNEQYF
. TRBJ2-5 few TRBV6-5 TGTGCCAGCAGTTCCGGGACACCCCAAGAGACCCAGTACTTC CASSSGTPQETQYF
TRBD2 TRBJ2-1 . TRBV27 TGTGCCAGCAGTTTATCCACCGGGACTAGCGGGTTCAATGAGCCGTTCTTC CASSLSTGTSGFNEPFF
. TRBJ2-1 . TRBV27 TGTGCCAGCGGCCGACTAGGTAGCTCCTACAATGAGCAGTTCTTC CASGRLGSSYNEQFF
TRBD2 TRBJ2-1 . TRBV6-2/TRBV6-3 TGTGCCAGCAGACTACTAGCGGGAGGGTACAATGGGCAGTTCTTC CASRLLAGGYNGQFF
. TRBJ1-4 few TRBV27 TGTGCCAGCAATCGCAGGGGACGGGATGAAAAACTGTTTTTT CASNRRGRDEKLFF
. TRBJ2-3 few TRBV6-6 TGTGCCAGCAGTTACTCGAGGGGGGCAGGAGATACGCAGTATTTT CASSYSRGAGDTQYF
TRBD1 TRBJ2-5 . TRBV6-5 TGCGCCAGCAGTCCGGGGACAGGGTCACTCCAAGAGACCCAGTACTTC CASSPGTGSLQETQYF
. TRBJ2-1 . TRBV28 TGTGCCAGCATGGGAGGACCCAATGAGCAGTTCTTC CASMGGPNEQFF
. TRBJ2-3 . TRBV15 TGTGCCACCAGCGGGGGGAGAGACTCCACAGATACGCAGTATTTT CATSGGRDSTDTQYF
TRBD1 TRBJ2-1 . TRBV28 TGTGCCAGCAGTCAACTGGGGGAGGACAGGGGGCTTGGGGAGCAGTTCTTC CASSQLGEDRGLGEQFF
. TRBJ2-1 once TRBV7-2 TGTGCCAGTATTGGAGGGCTAGCCCGAGTAGGCTCCTACAATGAGCAGTTCTTC CASIGGLARVGSYNEQFF
. TRBJ2-7 . TRBV6-2/TRBV6-3 TGTGCCAGCACCGCTATGAATGTCCCGGAAGACGAGCAGTACTTC CASTAMNVPEDEQYF
TRBD2 TRBJ2-1 . TRBV4-1 TGCGCCAGCGGCGCAAAAGGGCTAGCGGACGACAATGAGCAGTTCTTC CASGAKGLADDNEQFF
. TRBJ1-1 once TRBV15 TGTGCCATCGGGCAGAGGAGAACCGTGAACACTGAAGCTTTCTTT CAIGQRRTVNTEAFF